The 12 T cell receptor beta chains in this list originate from one sample, sequenced in a study of blood T cell repertoires in COVID-19. Clones were sequenced by immunoSEQ multiplex PCR, and TCRdb holds only the in-frame ones, with some missing. The sample yields under 250,000 clones, roughly 83% seen once. The sequenced sample was peripheral blood. The receptors were sampled from a woman aged 40 to 55 with COVID-19, enrolled during active disease.

The rearrangement links TRBV5-4 to TRBJ2-5, with 9 bases aligning to TRBD1. With 2 bases clipped from V and 5 bases from J, the junction kept 4 bases outside the gene matches. This CDR3 has 14 residues. Germline V gene sequence: CDR1 SGHNT, CDR2 YYREEE (reference sequence). The CDR3 DNA sequence: TGTGCCAGCAGCTTACAGGGGGCGGGGGAGACCCAGTACTTC. It codes for CASSLQGAGETQYF.

This clone came up a few times. The CDR3 sequence is CSVTSTGNGDQPQHF. The CDR3 nucleotides read TGCAGCGTTACTTCGACAGGGAACGGTGATCAGCCCCAGCATTTT. The chain is built from TRBV29-1 and TRBJ1-5; TRBD1 aligns across 7 bases. With V trimmed by 5 bases and J by 5 bases, 12 bases remained unmatched. Germline V CDR1 and CDR2: SQVTM, ANQGSEA. The CDR3 spans 15 residues. Combining the CDR3 with reference TRBV29-1 and TRBJ1-5 gives the whole variable domain SAVISQKPSRDICQRGTSLTIQCQVDSQVTMMFWYRQQPGQSLTLIATANQGSEATYESGFVIDKFPISRPNLTFSTLTVSNMSPEDSSIYLCSVTSTGNGDQPQHFGDGTRLSIL.

About this clone itself: Additional DNA sequences in this sample encode the identical CDR3. The V and J genes are TRBV30 and TRBJ2-5; tentative D call: TRBD2 (5 bases). V was trimmed by 3 bases and J by 4 bases, leaving 6 bases between them. CDR1 is GTSNPN and CDR2 is SVGIG in the germline V gene (reference sequence). CDR3 size: 11 residues. For the CDR3, the DNA is TGTGCCTGGAGCGGAGGAGAGACCCAGTACTTC. This codes for CAWSGGETQYF. Complete variable domain (other parts from reference TRBV30 and TRBJ2-5): SQTIHQWPATLVQPVGSPLSLECTVEGTSNPNLYWYRQAAGRGLQLLFYSVGIGQISSEVPQNLSASRPQDRQFILSSKKLLLSDSGFYLCAWSGGETQYFGPGTRLLVL.

Written as DNA, the CDR3 is TGTGCCAGCAGCACTAGCGGGATCTCAGATACGCAGTATTTT. It is translated as CASSTSGISDTQYF. The chain couples TRBV3-1 (or the pseudogene TRBV3-2) to TRBJ2-3; 10 nucleotides align to TRBD2. V lost 5 bases, J lost 4 bases, and 3 bases stayed unmatched. The CDR3 length is 14 residues. From germline, CDR1 is LGHDT and CDR2 YNNKEL (reference sequence).

CDR3 coding DNA: TGTGCCAGCAGAGGGGACAGAGACGGCGAGCAGTACTTC. Translation gives CASRGDRDGEQYF. The V gene is TRBV2, the J gene TRBJ2-7; TRBD1 agrees at 7 bases. Losses at the gene ends were 6 bases for V and 6 bases for J; bases not matched to a gene: 8. Germline loops: CDR1 SNHLY, CDR2 FYNNEI. The CDR3 is 13 amino acids.

The J gene is TRBJ1-6, the V gene TRBV27; 8 bases map to TRBD1. The J segment lost 7 bases and the V segment lost 4 bases, leaving 6 bases of the junction unmatched. CDR3 length: 15 residues. Germline V gene sequence: CDR1 MNHEY, CDR2 SMNVEV (reference sequence). The CDR3: CASSSYRQGNSPLHF. The CDR3 DNA reads TGTGCCAGCAGTTCCTACAGACAGGGGAATTCACCCCTCCACTTT.

The chain uses TRBV5-8 and TRBJ2-3; TRBD1 aligns across 10 bases. Trimming at V came to 3 bases and at J to 1 base, leaving 8 bases not matched to a gene. The germline CDR1 and CDR2 sequences are SGHTS and YDEGEE. The CDR3 sequence is 17 residues long. For the CDR3, the DNA is TGTGCCAGCAGCTCGGAACGGACAGGGGGACGCACAGATACGCAGTATTTT. Protein sequence: CASSSERTGGRTDTQYF.

The CDR3 spells CASSLFPPGFRGSPLHF. For the CDR3, the DNA is TGTGCCAGCAGTTTATTTCCCCCCGGGTTTCGGGGTTCACCCCTCCACTTT. The chain recombines TRBV27 with TRBJ1-6; unclear D gene. Germline V gene data show CDR1 as MNHEY and CDR2 as SMNVEV (reference sequence). The CDR3 consists of 17 residues. V gave up 1 base and J gave up 9 bases, with 19 bases separating them.

This clone came up once. The chain is built from TRBV13 and TRBJ2-7, with D possibly matching TRBD1 (5 bases). The CDR3 has 12 residues. V dropped 5 bases and J dropped 6 bases, with 11 bases sitting between them. The germline V gene has CDR1 PRHDT and CDR2 FYEKMQ (reference sequence). The CDR3 region is CASSLTGAEQYF. CDR3 sequence (DNA): TGTGCCAGCAGCCTAACAGGTGCCGAGCAGTACTTC.

This clone was found many times. The chain carries TRBV6-5 and TRBJ1-5, with a weak D call TRBD1 (5 bases). CDR1 MNHEY and CDR2 SVGAGI come from the germline V gene. Trimming took 6 bases from V and 7 from J, leaving 13 bases between them. The CDR3 is 13 residues long. As DNA, the CDR3 is TGTGCCAGCAGCCATAGGGGATTCCAGCCCCAGCATTTT. This gives the protein CASSHRGFQPQHF.

This chain links TRBV30 with TRBJ1-6; D possibly corresponds to TRBD1 (5 bases). Germline V lookup: CDR1 GTSNPN, CDR2 SVGIG (reference sequence). There are 14 residues in the CDR3. With 1 base removed from V and 10 bases from J, the gap between germline ends came to 14 bases. The CDR3 DNA follows: TGTGCCTGGAGTGGGACATTCCTAGGATCACCCCTCCACTTT. It translates to CAWSGTFLGSPLHF.

The chain uses TRBV23-1 and TRBJ2-7, with D possibly TRBD1 on 5 matching bases. TRBV23-1 is annotated as an ORF whose role is uncertain. Trimming cost V 2 bases and J 7 bases, with 15 bases left between them. The CDR3 contains 14 residues. DNA of the CDR3: TGCGCCAGCAGTCAAGAGACAGTCACTTGGGAGCAGTACTTC. It yields the protein CASSQETVTWEQYF.